This TCR beta chain was obtained from a study of T cells after yellow fever vaccination. The study, taken as a whole, reports: Abundant clonotypes from the bulk population could have been carried over as contaminants into FACS-sorted repertoires. Peak timing came faster in the weaker secondary response, day 5 versus 15. Re-detected after boosting: most primary clones, around 97% of CD4 and about 90% of CD8.

Notes on this clonotype: Its antigen remains unknown.

In making TCR cDNA, 5'RACE template switching added a universal primer site and UMIs to it. TCRdb processed the 5' RACE reads anew with MiXCR; each CDR3 protein has one entry. The top ten clones hold roughly 24% of a sample with 300,000 to 350,000 distinct CDR3 sequences, around 4.1% of them seen once. Trimming took 2 bases from V and 6 from J, leaving 14 bases between them. Per the germline V gene, CDR1 is SQVTM and CDR2 is ANQGSEA. The CDR3 runs 14 residues. Specimen: PBMCs, collected 5 days after the yellow fever booster vaccination. This rearrangement joins TRBV29-1 to TRBJ2-1, with D maybe TRBD2 (6 bases). The sequence derives from a young man who received the YFV17D yellow fever vaccine. The CDR3 DNA is TGCAGCGTTGAACCGCCAGGGCGGGGCAATGAGCAGTTCTTC. Translated: CSVEPPGRGNEQFF.